This T cell receptor beta chain was found in a study of cytomegalovirus exposure and HLA in healthy donors (dated by TCRdb to about 2017). Context from the whole study: According to a later analysis, the roughly 120 validation repertoires were produced on the same platform as the 700 or so repertoires of the first cohort. High-throughput TCR immunosequencing, statistical association of individual TCRs with disease status, and machine learning were combined to predict cytomegalovirus infection status. The study aimed to test whether cataloging public T cell receptors could reveal signatures of past pathogen exposure. Along with the roughly 670-subject first cohort, a separate validation cohort of around 110 different subjects was used.

Details on this clone: The target of this receptor is not known. No base-level quality is on record; no much larger clone is a single base apart.

Study-wide findings and limitations: A later analysis found that TCRs clustered in the first cohort also tended to co-occur in the 110 or so validation repertoires, with 94% of cluster scores above 0. The classifier was reported to diagnose cytomegalovirus status with high specificity and sensitivity in both the original cohort and the validation cohort. In vitro tests confirmed that three of the cytomegalovirus-associated TCR beta chains recognize cytomegalovirus antigens. The study listed 170 or so TCR beta chains as associated with cytomegalovirus. A later analysis lacked HLA typing for the validation cohort, so it scored co-occurrence in that cohort across all 110 or so repertoires. Most TCR sequences were observed very rarely across donors, whereas some public TCRs were present in many individuals. According to the authors, the approach could potentially be generalized to other disease states and immunological phenotypes.

CDR1 SNHLY and CDR2 FYNNEI were looked up in the germline V gene. The junction shows trimming of 6 bases on V and 3 bases on J, plus 19 bases between the germline ends. The CDR3, from cysteine to phenylalanine, totals 16 residues. Left in the record is the CDR3 DNA by itself, 48 bases read in frame from the first base. The donors belonged to the validation cohort of around 110 subjects, which was separate from the roughly 700-subject first cohort. Preparation of the library involved the immunoSEQ multiplex PCR assay. The published analysis was carried out like this. A statistical classification framework was built to diagnose cytomegalovirus status from the catalog of TCR beta chain sequences. Drawn from immuneACCESS, this table holds only the in-frame rearrangements with V and J called that TCRdb kept. Clones are partly lost; checked studies trace under half to an unresolved V gene and leave the rest unexplained. Clonal size and the V and J genes are those of that table, whereas D and trimming came from the DNA. Within this sample are roughly 330,000 clones, with about nine tenths of them counted one time only. Approximately 1% of the sample belongs to the ten largest clones.

The rearrangement combines TRBV2 with TRBJ2-3; the D gene is possibly TRBD2, with 7 bases matching. Sequencing used PBMCs. The sequence was collected from a woman aged 30 to 39 in good health and CMV-seropositive. At the DNA level, the sequence is TGTGCCAGCAGCTACGAGGGGGGAGGGCTGACAGATACGCAGTATTTT. Its product reads: CASSYEGGGLTDTQYF.